The rows below give T cell receptor beta chains drawn from one sample of a study of blood T cells in healthy people across ages. From the 5' RACE reads, TCRdb called clonotypes with MiXCR, one entry per CDR3 protein. This sample has fewer than 800,000 distinct CDR3 sequences; roughly 32% occur once, and the top ten carry roughly 15%. What was sequenced was blood. All receptors derive from a woman aged 80 or over in good health. CDR3s include the opening cysteine and the closing phenylalanine or tryptophan. Fields, in order: D gene, clone size, V gene, J gene, CDR3 DNA, CDR3 protein. The D gene is left open where the match is weak. Clone size is stated in some rows and not others, as once, few, many or a class when expanded.

d_call: TRBD2; clone_size: many; v_call: TRBV10-3; j_call: TRBJ2-5; cdr3_nt: TGTGCCATCAAGGGGACTAGCGGGGGGGCCGTAGAGACCCAGTACTTC; cdr3_aa: CAIKGTSGGAVETQYF
d_call: TRBD2; clone_size: once; v_call: TRBV7-2; j_call: TRBJ2-5; cdr3_nt: TGTGCCAGCAGCTTCGGGGGGGCGAGGGAGACCCAGTACTTC; cdr3_aa: CASSFGGARETQYF
d_call: NA; clone_size: many; v_call: TRBV5-1; j_call: TRBJ2-5; cdr3_nt: TGCGCCAGCAGGCTTATCCCAATCCAAGAGACCCAGTACTTC; cdr3_aa: CASRLIPIQETQYF
d_call: TRBD1; clone_size: many; v_call: TRBV10-3; j_call: TRBJ2-5; cdr3_nt: TGTGCCATCAGTTGGTCCCGGGACAGGGCAGAGACCCAGTACTTC; cdr3_aa: CAISWSRDRAETQYF
d_call: NA; clone_size: few; v_call: TRBV5-1; j_call: TRBJ2-7; cdr3_nt: TGCGCCAGCAGCTTGGACCAGGGGTCATACGAGCAGTACTTC; cdr3_aa: CASSLDQGSYEQYF
d_call: TRBD2; clone_size: NA; v_call: TRBV7-9; j_call: TRBJ2-5; cdr3_nt: TGTGCCAGCAGCCCGGGCGGGGGAAGGAAGACCCAGTACTTC; cdr3_aa: CASSPGGGRKTQYF
d_call: NA; clone_size: NA; v_call: TRBV12-3/TRBV12-4; j_call: TRBJ2-7; cdr3_nt: TGTGCCAGCAGTCCGATAGAGGGACTGGGGGAGCAGTACTTC; cdr3_aa: CASSPIEGLGEQYF
d_call: NA; clone_size: many; v_call: TRBV5-5; j_call: TRBJ2-7; cdr3_nt: TGTGCCAGCAGCTTGGCGGCAGGGGTTACCTACGAGCAGTACTTC; cdr3_aa: CASSLAAGVTYEQYF
d_call: NA; clone_size: NA; v_call: TRBV7-2; j_call: TRBJ1-2; cdr3_nt: TGTGCCAGCAGCGTTATCAGGCCTTCGGGAAGTTACTATGGCTACACCTTC; cdr3_aa: CASSVIRPSGSYYGYTF
d_call: NA; clone_size: many; v_call: TRBV5-1; j_call: TRBJ1-2; cdr3_nt: TGCGCCAGCAGCGAACCCGGGACAAGCTATGGCTACACCTTC; cdr3_aa: CASSEPGTSYGYTF
d_call: NA; clone_size: many; v_call: TRBV9; j_call: TRBJ2-1; cdr3_nt: TGTGCCAGCAGCGGCGGCCCCAACTACAATGAGCAGTTCTTC; cdr3_aa: CASSGGPNYNEQFF
d_call: TRBD2; clone_size: many; v_call: TRBV12-3/TRBV12-4; j_call: TRBJ2-5; cdr3_nt: TGTGCCAGCAGTCCTCCGGGACTAGCAGAGACCCAGTACTTC; cdr3_aa: CASSPPGLAETQYF
d_call: NA; clone_size: NA; v_call: TRBV5-1; j_call: TRBJ2-2; cdr3_nt: TGCGCCAGCACCCCAGTCTGGTTCGACGGGGAGCTGTTTTTT; cdr3_aa: CASTPVWFDGELFF
d_call: NA; clone_size: NA; v_call: TRBV3-1; j_call: TRBJ2-2; cdr3_nt: TGTGCCAGCAGCCTCGGGACTTCCAACACCGGGGAGCTGTTTTTT; cdr3_aa: CASSLGTSNTGELFF
d_call: NA; clone_size: many; v_call: TRBV7-8; j_call: TRBJ2-1; cdr3_nt: TGTGCCAGCAGCATGAGGAGCAATGAGCAGTTCTTC; cdr3_aa: CASSMRSNEQFF
d_call: NA; clone_size: few; v_call: TRBV6-1; j_call: TRBJ1-1; cdr3_nt: TGTGCCAGCAGTGAAGTTTCAGGCAGGCGGAACACTGAAGCTTTCTTT; cdr3_aa: CASSEVSGRRNTEAFF
d_call: NA; clone_size: NA; v_call: TRBV7-8; j_call: TRBJ2-7; cdr3_nt: TGTGCCAGCAGCCCGGGCGGAAGGTCCTACGAGCAGTACTTC; cdr3_aa: CASSPGGRSYEQYF
d_call: TRBD1; clone_size: many; v_call: TRBV2; j_call: TRBJ2-1; cdr3_nt: TGTGCCAGCAGTAAAAACCAGGGGGCCAGGGATGAGCAGTTCTTC; cdr3_aa: CASSKNQGARDEQFF
d_call: TRBD1; clone_size: many; v_call: TRBV20-1; j_call: TRBJ2-3; cdr3_nt: TGCAGTGCTAGTGAGGGGGCGAGAAGCACAGATACGCAGTATTTT; cdr3_aa: CSASEGARSTDTQYF
d_call: NA; clone_size: few; v_call: TRBV30; j_call: TRBJ1-2; cdr3_nt: TGTGCCTTCTCCCGGGACCGACCTAACTATGGCTACACCTTC; cdr3_aa: CAFSRDRPNYGYTF
d_call: TRBD1; clone_size: once; v_call: TRBV4-1; j_call: TRBJ2-3; cdr3_nt: TGCGCCAGCAGCCCGGGGACAGGGGCTTCTAATACGCAGTATTTT; cdr3_aa: CASSPGTGASNTQYF
d_call: NA; clone_size: NA; v_call: TRBV12-3/TRBV12-4; j_call: TRBJ2-3; cdr3_nt: TGTGCCAGCAGTTTAGGAAACAGGGTGAGCACAGATACGCAGTATTTT; cdr3_aa: CASSLGNRVSTDTQYF
d_call: TRBD2; clone_size: few; v_call: TRBV6-5; j_call: TRBJ2-2; cdr3_nt: TGTGCCAGCAGGTTCGGGGGGAACGGGGAGCAGTTTTTT; cdr3_aa: CASRFGGNGEQFF
d_call: NA; clone_size: many; v_call: TRBV20-1; j_call: TRBJ2-3; cdr3_nt: TGCAGTCTTGGCAGGACTCCTGGAGATACGCAGTATTTT; cdr3_aa: CSLGRTPGDTQYF
d_call: NA; clone_size: many; v_call: TRBV2; j_call: TRBJ2-5; cdr3_nt: TGTGCCAGCAGTCCGGGGCCGGAGACCCAGTACTTC; cdr3_aa: CASSPGPETQYF
d_call: TRBD2; clone_size: many; v_call: TRBV10-3; j_call: TRBJ2-3; cdr3_nt: TGTGCCATCAGTGGTAGCGGGGGGTTCGCAGATACGCAGTATTTT; cdr3_aa: CAISGSGGFADTQYF
d_call: NA; clone_size: many; v_call: TRBV12-3/TRBV12-4; j_call: TRBJ2-5; cdr3_nt: TGTGCCAGCAGTTTTTCCGGGGAGACCCAGTACTTC; cdr3_aa: CASSFSGETQYF
d_call: NA; clone_size: many; v_call: TRBV24-1; j_call: TRBJ2-1; cdr3_nt: TGTGCCACCAGTGATGGTAGCGGAGCATACAATGAGCAGTTCTTC; cdr3_aa: CATSDGSGAYNEQFF
d_call: NA; clone_size: many; v_call: TRBV7-3; j_call: TRBJ2-7; cdr3_nt: TGTGCCAGCAGCGATCAGGGTGGCTACGAGCAGTACTTC; cdr3_aa: CASSDQGGYEQYF
d_call: TRBD2; clone_size: once; v_call: TRBV2; j_call: TRBJ2-1; cdr3_nt: TGTGCCAGCGGGGCTAGCGGAACCTACAATGAGCAGTTCTTC; cdr3_aa: CASGASGTYNEQFF
d_call: NA; clone_size: NA; v_call: TRBV5-1; j_call: TRBJ2-3; cdr3_nt: TGCGCCAGCAGCTTGTTATCCCTCGGCACAGATACGCAGTATTTT; cdr3_aa: CASSLLSLGTDTQYF
d_call: TRBD1; clone_size: many; v_call: TRBV7-2; j_call: TRBJ2-7; cdr3_nt: TGTGCCAGCAGCTTAACTAGGGACAGGGCTCCCTACGAGCAGTACTTC; cdr3_aa: CASSLTRDRAPYEQYF
d_call: NA; clone_size: NA; v_call: TRBV5-1; j_call: TRBJ1-4; cdr3_nt: TGCGCCAGCAGCCCTATTCTCGGAAGAGCAACTAATGAAAAACCGTTTTTT; cdr3_aa: CASSPILGRATNEKPFF
d_call: TRBD1; clone_size: many; v_call: TRBV5-1; j_call: TRBJ2-7; cdr3_nt: TGCGCCAGCAGCCGGGGGGGACAGGGGCCCTACGAGCAGTACTTC; cdr3_aa: CASSRGGQGPYEQYF
d_call: NA; clone_size: NA; v_call: TRBV7-2; j_call: TRBJ1-4; cdr3_nt: TGTGCCAGCAGCTTATATAGGGGAGCTAATGAAAAACTGTTTTTT; cdr3_aa: CASSLYRGANEKLFF
d_call: TRBD2; clone_size: NA; v_call: TRBV7-2; j_call: TRBJ2-3; cdr3_nt: TGTGCCAGCAGCCCTAGCGGGAGCTTCGCAGATACGCAGTATTTT; cdr3_aa: CASSPSGSFADTQYF
d_call: NA; clone_size: NA; v_call: TRBV27; j_call: TRBJ2-7; cdr3_nt: TGTGCCAGCAGCTTAAGCTCAGCCTACGAGCAGTACTTC; cdr3_aa: CASSLSSAYEQYF
d_call: NA; clone_size: NA; v_call: TRBV7-9; j_call: TRBJ1-6; cdr3_nt: TGTGCCAGCAGCTGGGAGCAGTACAATTCACCCCTCCACTTT; cdr3_aa: CASSWEQYNSPLHF
d_call: NA; clone_size: few; v_call: TRBV30; j_call: TRBJ1-1; cdr3_nt: TGTGCCTGGAGTGGGGACCCGGGTGGGACTGAAGCTTTCTTT; cdr3_aa: CAWSGDPGGTEAFF
d_call: NA; clone_size: NA; v_call: TRBV11-3; j_call: TRBJ2-3; cdr3_nt: TGTGCCAGCAGTGCCCGAGTCGATACGCAGTATTTT; cdr3_aa: CASSARVDTQYF
d_call: TRBD2; clone_size: many; v_call: TRBV30; j_call: TRBJ2-5; cdr3_nt: TGTGCCTGGAGTGTAGGCGGGGGAAGTGAGACCCAGTACTTC; cdr3_aa: CAWSVGGGSETQYF
d_call: NA; clone_size: many; v_call: TRBV10-3; j_call: TRBJ1-2; cdr3_nt: TGTGCCATCAGTACCGCGGACAACCCTAACTATGGCTACACCTTC; cdr3_aa: CAISTADNPNYGYTF
d_call: TRBD2; clone_size: NA; v_call: TRBV10-3; j_call: TRBJ2-2; cdr3_nt: TGTGCCGTCAGTGAGCCCATCCTCGGGCGGGGGGACCAAAACACCGGGGAGCTGTTTTTT; cdr3_aa: CAVSEPILGRGDQNTGELFF
d_call: NA; clone_size: NA; v_call: TRBV14; j_call: TRBJ1-4; cdr3_nt: TGTGCCAGCAGCCAAGAGCTGGGTGGGGATGAAAAACTGTTTTTT; cdr3_aa: CASSQELGGDEKLFF
d_call: NA; clone_size: many; v_call: TRBV12-3/TRBV12-4; j_call: TRBJ1-2; cdr3_nt: TGTGCCAGCAGTTTCGTACGGAACTATGGCTACACCTTC; cdr3_aa: CASSFVRNYGYTF
d_call: NA; clone_size: many; v_call: TRBV20-1; j_call: TRBJ2-6; cdr3_nt: TGCAGTGCTGAGCAGGGCTCTGGGGCCAACGTCCTGACTTTC; cdr3_aa: CSAEQGSGANVLTF
d_call: NA; clone_size: many; v_call: TRBV27; j_call: TRBJ1-6; cdr3_nt: TGTGCCAGCAGAAGAGCAGGGGATGGGAATTCACCCCTCCACTTT; cdr3_aa: CASRRAGDGNSPLHF
d_call: NA; clone_size: many; v_call: TRBV4-1; j_call: TRBJ2-7; cdr3_nt: TGCGCCAGCAGTCCTCAGCAGGTCATCTTTTCCTACGAGCAGTACTTC; cdr3_aa: CASSPQQVIFSYEQYF